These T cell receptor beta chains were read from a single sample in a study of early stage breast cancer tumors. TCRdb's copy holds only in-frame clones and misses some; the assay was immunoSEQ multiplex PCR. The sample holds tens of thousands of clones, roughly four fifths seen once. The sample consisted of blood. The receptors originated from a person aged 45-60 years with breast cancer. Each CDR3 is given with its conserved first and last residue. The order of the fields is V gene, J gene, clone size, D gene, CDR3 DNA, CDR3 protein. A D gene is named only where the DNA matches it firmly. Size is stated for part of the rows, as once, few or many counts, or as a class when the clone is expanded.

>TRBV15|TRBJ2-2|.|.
TGTGCCACCAGCAGACCAACTTACGACGGGACCCCCCCCGGGGAGCTGTTTTTT
CATSRPTYDGTPPGELFF
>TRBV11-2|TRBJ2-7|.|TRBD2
TGTGCCAGCAGCTTAGAGACTAGCTTTCGCGTCGGTGACTACGAGCAGTACTTC
CASSLETSFRVGDYEQYF
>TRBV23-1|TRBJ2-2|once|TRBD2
TGCGCCAGCAGTCACTCCCCCCCGGCTAGCGGAGCCGGGGAGCTGTTTTTT
CASSHSPPASGAGELFF
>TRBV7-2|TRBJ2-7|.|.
TGTGCCAGCAGCTTAGGGACGTTGATGGGGGCCTACGAGCAGTACTTC
CASSLGTLMGAYEQYF
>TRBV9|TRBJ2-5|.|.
TGTGCCAGCAGCGCCGGAGGAGGCCAAGAGACCCAGTACTTC
CASSAGGGQETQYF
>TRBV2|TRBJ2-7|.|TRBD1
TGTGCCAGCGGCCGGGACAGGGGATTGAACGAGCAGTACTTC
CASGRDRGLNEQYF
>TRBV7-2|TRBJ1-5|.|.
TGTGCCAGCAGCTCATCCAGGGACCAGCCCCAGCATTTT
CASSSSRDQPQHF
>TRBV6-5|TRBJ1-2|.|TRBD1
TGTGCCAGCAGTCCCTCGGGACAGGGAGACTATGGCTACACCTTC
CASSPSGQGDYGYTF
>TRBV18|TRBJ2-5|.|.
TGTGCCAGCGCACCGGTTGCCTTGGAAGAGACCCAGTACTTC
CASAPVALEETQYF
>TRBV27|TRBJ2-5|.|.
TGTGCCAGCAGTTCGACCATGACGGAGACCCAGTACTTC
CASSSTMTETQYF
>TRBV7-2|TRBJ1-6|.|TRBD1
TGTGCCAGCAGCTTTGAGTCGACAGGGGCCTATAATTCACCCCTCCACTTT
CASSFESTGAYNSPLHF
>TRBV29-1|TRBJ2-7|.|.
TGCAGCGTTGGGGCCGGGGCTTACGAGCAGTACTTC
CSVGAGAYEQYF
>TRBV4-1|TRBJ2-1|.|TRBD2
TGCGCCAGCAGCCAAGGCACGGGACTAGCGGAATACAATGAGCAGTTCTTC
CASSQGTGLAEYNEQFF
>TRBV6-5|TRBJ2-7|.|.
TGTGCCAGCAGCCTTGTCAGTTTCTCCTACGAGCAGTACTTC
CASSLVSFSYEQYF
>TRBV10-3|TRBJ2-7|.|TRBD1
TGTGCCATCAGTGTGCAACAGGGGGTCGACGAGCAGTACTTC
CAISVQQGVDEQYF
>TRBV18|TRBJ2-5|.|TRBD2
TGTGCCAGCTCACCGGGACTAGCGGGGGAAGAGACCCAGTACTTC
CASSPGLAGEETQYF
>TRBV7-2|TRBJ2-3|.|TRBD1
TGTGCCAGCAGCACTGACAGGGGGGCGACAGATACGCAGTATTTT
CASSTDRGATDTQYF
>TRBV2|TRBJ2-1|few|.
TGTGCCAGCAGTGAAGTCGATGAGCAGTTCTTC
CASSEVDEQFF
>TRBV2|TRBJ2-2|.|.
TGTGCCAGCAGGGGAACAGCGCGGACTACCCTGACCGGGGAGCTGTTTTTT
CASRGTARTTLTGELFF
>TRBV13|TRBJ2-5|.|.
TGTGCCAGCAGCCATACTATGTCGCGAGAGACCCAGTACTTC
CASSHTMSRETQYF
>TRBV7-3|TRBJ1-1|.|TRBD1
TGTGCCAGCAGCTTAACGACAGGGGGGGGTGAAGCTTTCTTT
CASSLTTGGGEAFF
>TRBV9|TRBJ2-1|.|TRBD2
TGTGCCAGCAGCGTAGAAGGGACTAGCGGGAGCCATGAGCAGTTCTTC
CASSVEGTSGSHEQFF
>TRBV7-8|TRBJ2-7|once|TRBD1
TGTGCCAGCAGCCCTTCCCCGGCAGGGGGCTCGGGAGAGCAGTACTTC
CASSPSPAGGSGEQYF
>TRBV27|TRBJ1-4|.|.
TGTGCCAGCAGTTCCCTTTCTATGGGTGAAAAACTGTTTTTT
CASSSLSMGEKLFF
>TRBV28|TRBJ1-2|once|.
TGTGCCAGCAGCCCGCCCACAGGGAGCAGCTATGGCTACACCTTC
CASSPPTGSSYGYTF
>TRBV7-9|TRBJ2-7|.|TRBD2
TGTGCCAGCAGCTTAGGGGGGACTAGCGGGGATTACGAGCAGTACTTC
CASSLGGTSGDYEQYF
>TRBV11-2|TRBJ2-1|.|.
TGTGCCAGCAGCCCGTATGAGGGCCGGTCCTACAATGAGCAGTTCTTC
CASSPYEGRSYNEQFF
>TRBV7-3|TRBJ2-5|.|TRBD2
TGTGCCAGCAGCCTGGGGGGGACCCTTGGGGAGACCCAGTACTTC
CASSLGGTLGETQYF
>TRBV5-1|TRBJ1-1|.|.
TGCGCCAGCAGCTTACGGACAGCAATGAACACTGAAGCTTTCTTT
CASSLRTAMNTEAFF
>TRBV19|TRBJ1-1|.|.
TGTGCCAGTAGATTGGGACGGGAGAACACTGAAGCTTTCTTT
CASRLGRENTEAFF
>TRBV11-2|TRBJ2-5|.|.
TGTGCCAGCAGCTTAACTGTGGGGGTCGGAGAAGAGACCCAGTACTTC
CASSLTVGVGEETQYF
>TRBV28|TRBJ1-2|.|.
TGTGCCAGCAGTTTACTGAGACAGGCTCTCCAAGGCTACACCTTC
CASSLLRQALQGYTF
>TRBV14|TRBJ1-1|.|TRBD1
TGTGCCAGCAGCCAAGCCTACAGGGGGCTAAACACTGAAGCTTTCTTT
CASSQAYRGLNTEAFF
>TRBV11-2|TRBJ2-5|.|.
TGTGCCAGCAGCCCTGGGAGAGAGACCCAGTACTTC
CASSPGRETQYF
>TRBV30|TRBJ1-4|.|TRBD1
TGTGCCTGGGGGACAGGGGGCTTCGGTGAAAAACTGTTTTTT
CAWGTGGFGEKLFF
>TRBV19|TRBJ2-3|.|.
TGTGCCAGTAATGATGGAACAGATACGCAGTATTTT
CASNDGTDTQYF
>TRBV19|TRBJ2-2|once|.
TGTGCCAGTAACCGGGACATTTCGAACACCGGGGAGCTGTTTTTT
CASNRDISNTGELFF
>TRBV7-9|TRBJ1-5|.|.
TGTGCCAGCAGCCGGGGGCTCGGGAGCAATCAGCCCCAGCATTTT
CASSRGLGSNQPQHF
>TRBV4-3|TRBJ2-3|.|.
TGCGCCAGCAGCCAGTCGCGACGGGCAACTAGCACAGATACGCAGTATTTT
CASSQSRRATSTDTQYF
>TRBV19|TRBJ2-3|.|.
TGTGCCAGTAGTGCTAGTGGCGCAGATACGCAGTATTTT
CASSASGADTQYF
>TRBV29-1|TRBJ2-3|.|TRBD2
TGCAGCGCTGTCTCCCTGGGACTAGCAGCAGATACGCAGTATTTT
CSAVSLGLAADTQYF
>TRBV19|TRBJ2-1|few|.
TGTGCCAGTAGTATAGTGCTGGGGACCTACAATGAGCAGTTCTTC
CASSIVLGTYNEQFF
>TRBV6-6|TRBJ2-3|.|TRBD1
TGTGCCAGCAGTTCACAGGGGGCAGTGGATACGCAGTATTTT
CASSSQGAVDTQYF
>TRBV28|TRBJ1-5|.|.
TGTGCCAGCAGTTTAGGTGGGTTCGGGAGTAGCAATCAGCCCCAGCATTTT
CASSLGGFGSSNQPQHF
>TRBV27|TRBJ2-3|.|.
TGTGCCAGCAGTTTGGGGGGTTTTGGCACAGATACGCAGTATTTT
CASSLGGFGTDTQYF
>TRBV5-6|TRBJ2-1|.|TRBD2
TGTGCCAGCAGCTCGTCTAGCGGAGGACGATACAATGAGCAGTTCTTC
CASSSSSGGRYNEQFF
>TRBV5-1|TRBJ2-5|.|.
TGCGCCAGCAGCGCTGGGACTCGCCAAGAGACCCAGTACTTC
CASSAGTRQETQYF
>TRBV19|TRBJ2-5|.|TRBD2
TGTGCCAGTAGTTTCCGACGACTAGCGGGAGGACGGGAGACCCAGTACTTC
CASSFRRLAGGRETQYF
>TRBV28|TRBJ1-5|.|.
TGTGCCAGCAGTTCTCAGGATAGCAATCAGCCCCAGCATTTT
CASSSQDSNQPQHF
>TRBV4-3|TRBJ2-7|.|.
TGCGCCAGCAGCCTTCTGGGAGGTCCCGAGCAGTACTTC
CASSLLGGPEQYF
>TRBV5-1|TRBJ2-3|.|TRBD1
TGCGCCAGCAGCCGAACCGGGGACAGGGGGCGAAATACGCAGTATTTT
CASSRTGDRGRNTQYF
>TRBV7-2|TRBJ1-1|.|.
TGTGCCAGCAAGAAGGGGTGGAGGAATTTCAACACTGAAGCTTTCTTT
CASKKGWRNFNTEAFF
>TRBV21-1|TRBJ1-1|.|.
TGTGCCAGCAGCAGGACAGGGGACACTGAAGCTTTCTTT
CASSRTGDTEAFF
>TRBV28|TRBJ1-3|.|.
TGTGCCAGCAGTGGCCAGGGATCAGGAAACACCATATATTTT
CASSGQGSGNTIYF
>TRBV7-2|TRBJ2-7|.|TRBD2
TGTGCCAGCAGCCCCCGGGGGGGGACGGGAGCCTACGAGCAGTACTTC
CASSPRGGTGAYEQYF